In this sample, the clone carrying this T cell receptor (beta chain) turned up a few times. Deletions cut 0 bases from V and 4 bases from J, with 12 bases between. The CDR3 totals 15 residues. Germline values: CDR1 SGHRS, CDR2 YFSETQ. The data belong to a study of blood T cell repertoires in COVID-19. Study background: Whether acute or convalescent, the COVID-19 samples came from the United States, Italy and Spain.

Clones were sequenced by immunoSEQ multiplex PCR, and TCRdb holds only the in-frame ones, with some missing. This table holds tens of thousands of clones, about 81% found once. The sequenced sample was peripheral blood. The chain is built from TRBV5-1 and TRBJ2-3, with D maybe TRBD2 (6 bases). This clonotype was sampled from a human donor with acute or convalescent COVID-19. The donor label of this sample is uncertain. The CDR3 loop is CASSLVLAEADTQYF. The CDR3 nucleotides are TGCGCCAGCAGCTTGGTATTAGCGGAGGCAGATACGCAGTATTTT.